The 4 T cell receptor beta chains reported below all come from one sample, sequenced in a study of blood T cell repertoires in COVID-19. The protocol was immunoSEQ multiplex PCR, while the TCRdb copy is restricted to in-frame clones and leaves out a portion. In the table there are approximately 65,000 clones, about 94% of which are singletons. The specimen sequenced was peripheral blood. These receptors were collected from a man in his 70s with active COVID-19.

This chain uses TRBV19 with TRBJ1-2; TRBD1 agrees at 9 bases. There are 17 residues in the CDR3. The junction had 14 bases not matched to a gene; V was cut back by 5 bases and J by 4 bases. Germline CDR1 is LNHDA and CDR2 is SQIVND (reference sequence). The chain's CDR3 is CASSASGQGFPLYGYTF. CDR3 nucleotide sequence: TGTGCCAGTAGTGCCTCGGGACAGGGATTCCCCCTCTATGGCTACACCTTC.

Written as DNA, the CDR3 is TGTGCCAGCAGTTACGATGGGACAGGGGTACAGCAGCCCCAGCATTTT. Translation gives CASSYDGTGVQQPQHF. The V call is TRBV6-2 or TRBV6-3, the J call TRBJ1-5; 10 nucleotides align to TRBD1. Looked up from germline, CDR1 is MNHEY and CDR2 is SVGEGT. Unmatched junction bases numbered 8, after V lost 2 bases and J lost 7 bases. The CDR3 has 16 residues.

The gene calls are TRBV5-1 and TRBJ1-5; 7 bases map to TRBD1. From germline, CDR1 is SGHRS and CDR2 YFSETQ. The CDR3 has 14 amino acids. V gave up 1 base and J gave up 6 bases; unmatched junction bases: 4. The CDR3 protein is CASSLTGAAQPQHF. In nucleotides, the CDR3 is TGCGCCAGCAGCTTGACAGGGGCAGCTCAGCCCCAGCATTTT.

The rearrangement uses TRBV27 and TRBJ1-1, with 7 bases fitting TRBD1. The CDR3 covers 12 residues. J was trimmed by 4 bases and V by 5 bases; bases with no gene match: 1. The germline V gene encodes CDR1 MNHEY and CDR2 SMNVEV (reference sequence). CDR3: CASSNRGTEAFF. CDR3 sequence (DNA): TGTGCCAGCAGTAACAGGGGCACTGAAGCTTTCTTT.